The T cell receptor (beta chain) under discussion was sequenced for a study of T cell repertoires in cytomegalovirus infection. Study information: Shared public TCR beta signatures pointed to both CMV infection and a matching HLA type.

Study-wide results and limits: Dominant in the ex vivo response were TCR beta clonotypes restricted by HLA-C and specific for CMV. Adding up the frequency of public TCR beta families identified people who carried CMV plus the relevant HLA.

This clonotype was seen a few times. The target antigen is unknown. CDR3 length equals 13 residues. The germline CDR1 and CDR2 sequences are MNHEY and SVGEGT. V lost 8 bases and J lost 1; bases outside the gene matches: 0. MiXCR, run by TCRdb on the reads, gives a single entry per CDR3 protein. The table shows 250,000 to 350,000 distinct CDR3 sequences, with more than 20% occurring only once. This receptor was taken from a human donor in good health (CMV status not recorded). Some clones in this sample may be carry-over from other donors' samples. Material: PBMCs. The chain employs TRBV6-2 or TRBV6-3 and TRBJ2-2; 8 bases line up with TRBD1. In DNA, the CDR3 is TGTGCCAGCGGGACAGGGAACACCGGGGAGCTGTTTTTT. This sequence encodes CASGTGNTGELFF.